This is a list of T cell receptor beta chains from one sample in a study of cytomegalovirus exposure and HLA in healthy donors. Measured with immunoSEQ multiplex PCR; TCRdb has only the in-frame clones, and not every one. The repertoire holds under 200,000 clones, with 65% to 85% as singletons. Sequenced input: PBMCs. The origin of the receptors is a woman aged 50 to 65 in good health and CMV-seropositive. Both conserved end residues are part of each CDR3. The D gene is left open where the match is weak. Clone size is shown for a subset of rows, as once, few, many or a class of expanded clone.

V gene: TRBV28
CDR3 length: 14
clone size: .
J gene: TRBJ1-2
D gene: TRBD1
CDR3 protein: CASTRQGSYYGYTF
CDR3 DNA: TGTGCCAGCACCCGACAGGGTTCGTACTATGGCTACACCTTC

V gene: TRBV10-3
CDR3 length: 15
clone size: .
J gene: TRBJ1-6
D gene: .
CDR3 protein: CAISGQGQYNSPLHF
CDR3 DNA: TGTGCCATCAGTGGACAAGGACAGTATAATTCACCCCTCCACTTT

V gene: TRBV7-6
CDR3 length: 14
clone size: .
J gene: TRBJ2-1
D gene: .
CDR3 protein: CASSSGARVAEQFF
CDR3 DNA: TGTGCCAGCAGCTCTGGGGCCCGCGTCGCCGAGCAGTTCTTC

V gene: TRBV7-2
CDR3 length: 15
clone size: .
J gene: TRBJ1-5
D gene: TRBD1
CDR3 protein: CASSFSTGGNQPQHF
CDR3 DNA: TGTGCCAGCAGCTTCTCGACAGGGGGCAATCAGCCCCAGCATTTT

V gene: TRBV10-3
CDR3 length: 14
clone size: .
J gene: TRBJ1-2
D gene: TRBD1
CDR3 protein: CAISESMAGGGYTF
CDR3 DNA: TGTGCCATCAGTGAGTCGATGGCAGGGGGTGGCTACACCTTC

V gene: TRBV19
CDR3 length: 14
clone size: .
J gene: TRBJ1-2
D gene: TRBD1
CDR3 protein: CASSGQARGYGYTF
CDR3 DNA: TGTGCCAGTAGTGGACAGGCCAGGGGCTATGGCTACACCTTC

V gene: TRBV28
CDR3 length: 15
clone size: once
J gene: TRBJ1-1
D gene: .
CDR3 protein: CASSSGGEGNTEAFF
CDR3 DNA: TGTGCCAGCAGTTCCGGTGGGGAGGGGAACACTGAAGCTTTCTTT

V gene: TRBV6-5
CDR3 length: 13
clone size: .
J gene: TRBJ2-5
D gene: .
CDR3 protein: CASTSAGTKTQYF
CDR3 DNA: TGTGCCAGCACATCGGCGGGGACGAAGACCCAGTACTTC

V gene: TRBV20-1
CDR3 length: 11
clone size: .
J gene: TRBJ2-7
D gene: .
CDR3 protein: CSARDAYEQYF
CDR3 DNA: TGCAGTGCTAGAGATGCGTACGAGCAGTACTTC

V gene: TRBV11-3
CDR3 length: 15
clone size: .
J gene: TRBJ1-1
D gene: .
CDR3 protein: CASSLVGTTGTEAFF
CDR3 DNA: TGTGCCAGCAGCTTAGTCGGGACAACAGGCACTGAAGCTTTCTTT

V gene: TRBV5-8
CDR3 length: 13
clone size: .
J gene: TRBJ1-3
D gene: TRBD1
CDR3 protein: CASGTGVGNTIYF
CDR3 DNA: TGTGCCAGCGGGACAGGGGTCGGAAACACCATATATTTT

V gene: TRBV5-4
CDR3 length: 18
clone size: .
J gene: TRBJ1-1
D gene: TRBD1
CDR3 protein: CASSLGWGQALLNTEAFF
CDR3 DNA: TGTGCCAGCAGCTTGGGTTGGGGACAGGCTCTTTTGAACACTGAAGCTTTCTTT

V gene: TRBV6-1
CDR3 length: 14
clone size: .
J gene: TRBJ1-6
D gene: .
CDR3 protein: CASSERGRNSPLHF
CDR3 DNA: TGTGCCAGCAGTGAAAGGGGCAGAAATTCACCCCTCCACTTT

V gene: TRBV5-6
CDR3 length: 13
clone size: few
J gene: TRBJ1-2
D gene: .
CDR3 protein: CASTRRSGYGYTF
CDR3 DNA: TGTGCCAGCACCAGAAGGAGCGGCTATGGCTACACCTTC

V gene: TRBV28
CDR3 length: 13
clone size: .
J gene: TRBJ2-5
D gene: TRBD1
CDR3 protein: CASSFSRGETQYF
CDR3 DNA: TGTGCCAGCAGTTTTTCCAGGGGGGAGACCCAGTACTTC

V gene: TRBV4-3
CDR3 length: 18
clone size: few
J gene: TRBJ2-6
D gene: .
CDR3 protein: CASSQQFGVTSGANVLTF
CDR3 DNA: TGCGCCAGCAGCCAACAGTTCGGGGTGACCTCTGGGGCCAACGTCCTGACTTTC

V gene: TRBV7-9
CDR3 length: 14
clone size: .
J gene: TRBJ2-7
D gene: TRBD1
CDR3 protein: CASDGGQGSYEQYF
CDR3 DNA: TGTGCCAGCGACGGGGGACAGGGCTCCTACGAGCAGTACTTC

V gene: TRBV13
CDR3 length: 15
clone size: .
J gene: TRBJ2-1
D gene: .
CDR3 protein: CASSSDLDVYNEQFF
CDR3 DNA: TGTGCCAGCAGCTCTGACTTAGATGTTTACAATGAGCAGTTCTTC

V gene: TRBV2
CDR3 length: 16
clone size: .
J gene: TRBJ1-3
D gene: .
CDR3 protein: CASSEGGAGYGNTIYF
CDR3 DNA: TGTGCCAGCAGTGAAGGAGGAGCGGGTTATGGAAACACCATATATTTT

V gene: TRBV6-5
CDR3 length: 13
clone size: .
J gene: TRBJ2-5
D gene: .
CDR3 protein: CASSYPGKETQYF
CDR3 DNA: TGTGCCAGCAGTTACCCAGGGAAGGAGACCCAGTACTTC

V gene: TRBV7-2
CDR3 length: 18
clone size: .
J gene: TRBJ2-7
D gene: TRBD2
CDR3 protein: CASSLATSGGYSSYEQYF
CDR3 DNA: TGTGCCAGCAGCTTAGCAACTAGCGGGGGTTATAGCTCCTACGAGCAGTACTTC

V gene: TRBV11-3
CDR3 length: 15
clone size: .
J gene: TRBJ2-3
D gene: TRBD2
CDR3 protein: CASSFRGGRTDTQYF
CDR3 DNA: TGTGCCAGCAGCTTTCGCGGGGGACGCACAGATACGCAGTATTTT

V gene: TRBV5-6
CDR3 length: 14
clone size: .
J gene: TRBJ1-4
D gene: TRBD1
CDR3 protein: CASSSRDSREKLFF
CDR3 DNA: TGTGCCAGCAGTTCCCGGGACAGTAGGGAAAAACTGTTTTTT

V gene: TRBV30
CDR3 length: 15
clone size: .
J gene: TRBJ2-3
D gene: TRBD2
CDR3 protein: CAWIPLAGGTDTQYF
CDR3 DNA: TGTGCCTGGATCCCACTAGCGGGGGGCACAGATACGCAGTATTTT

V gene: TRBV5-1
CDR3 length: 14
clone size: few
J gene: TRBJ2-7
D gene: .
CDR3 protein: CASRVLLGGYEQYF
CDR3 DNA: TGCGCCAGCAGGGTGCTCTTGGGGGGATACGAGCAGTACTTC

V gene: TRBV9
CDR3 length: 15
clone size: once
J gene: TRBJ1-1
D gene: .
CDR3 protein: CASSADVTGNTEAFF
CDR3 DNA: TGTGCCAGCAGCGCGGATGTGACGGGGAACACTGAAGCTTTCTTT